A selection of T cell receptor beta chains follows, all from one sample in a study of T cells in Graves' hyperthyroidism and ophthalmopathy. Using its own MiXCR run on the multiplex PCR reads, TCRdb lists one record per CDR3 protein. This sample has approximately 210,000 distinct CDR3 sequences, with 15% to 20% found just once. Sequenced material: blood. Every receptor here comes from a middle-aged man with Graves' hyperthyroidism. Both conserved end residues are part of each CDR3. Each record gives: CDR3 DNA, CDR3 protein, clone size, V gene, D gene, J gene. D genes are given only for firm matches. Not every row has a clone size; where given, it reads once, few, many or a size class.

DNA: TGTGCCAGCAGTGAAGGAGAGGTGTACGAGCAGTACTTC; CDR3: CASSEGEVYEQYF; size: few; V: TRBV6-1; D: .; J: TRBJ2-7
DNA: TGTGCCAGCTCACCAACCGGGAGGGCCAGCACCGGGGAGCTGTTTTTT; CDR3: CASSPTGRASTGELFF; size: .; V: TRBV18; D: TRBD2; J: TRBJ2-2
DNA: TGTGCCAGCAGTTTATCGCTAGCGGGAGTTTACGAGCAGTACTTC; CDR3: CASSLSLAGVYEQYF; size: many; V: TRBV27; D: TRBD2; J: TRBJ2-7
DNA: TGTGCCAGCAGCGGAAGGGTACAGGACACTGAAGCTTTCTTT; CDR3: CASSGRVQDTEAFF; size: few; V: TRBV9; D: .; J: TRBJ1-1
DNA: TGTGCCAGCAGCCCGAGTCCGGGTCCCATCTCCGGCTACACCTTC; CDR3: CASSPSPGPISGYTF; size: .; V: TRBV11-2; D: .; J: TRBJ1-2
DNA: TGTGCCAGCTCCCTCATGACTCCCTCCGGGACTAGCGGCTCAGATACGCAGTATTTT; CDR3: CASSLMTPSGTSGSDTQYF; size: many; V: TRBV18; D: TRBD2; J: TRBJ2-3
DNA: TGCGCCAGCAGCTTCCTCGCCAGCGGGGGCGCCGGGGAGCTGTTTTTT; CDR3: CASSFLASGGAGELFF; size: .; V: TRBV5-1; D: TRBD2; J: TRBJ2-2
DNA: TGCAGTGCTAGAGGGGACAGGGGTAAAGAGACCCAGTACTTC; CDR3: CSARGDRGKETQYF; size: many; V: TRBV20-1; D: TRBD1; J: TRBJ2-5
DNA: TGCGCCAGCAGCCAAGATCGGGGTCAGGGGATTCAGCCCCAGCATTTT; CDR3: CASSQDRGQGIQPQHF; size: few; V: TRBV4-3; D: .; J: TRBJ1-5
DNA: TGCAGCGTTGTCAGAGCCTCTTCCTACGAGCAGTACTTC; CDR3: CSVVRASSYEQYF; size: many; V: TRBV29-1; D: .; J: TRBJ2-7
DNA: TGTGCCAGCGGTCATAGCGGGACATACAATGAGCAGTTCTTC; CDR3: CASGHSGTYNEQFF; size: .; V: TRBV7-9; D: TRBD2; J: TRBJ2-1
DNA: TGTGCCAGCAGCTTAGAGGCAGTCAACACTGAAGCTTTCTTT; CDR3: CASSLEAVNTEAFF; size: .; V: TRBV7-6; D: .; J: TRBJ1-1
DNA: TGTGCCTGGAGTGTATCCGGGGGGCGTTGGTCAGAGACCCAGTACTTC; CDR3: CAWSVSGGRWSETQYF; size: few; V: TRBV30; D: .; J: TRBJ2-5
DNA: TGCAGTGCTAGTAGGGCTGTAAACAATGAGCAGTTCTTC; CDR3: CSASRAVNNEQFF; size: few; V: TRBV20-1; D: .; J: TRBJ2-1
DNA: TGTGCCAGCAGCGCTAACAGGGGGCTCGTCGGGGAGCTGTTTTTT; CDR3: CASSANRGLVGELFF; size: many; V: TRBV11-2; D: TRBD1; J: TRBJ2-2
DNA: TGTGCCAGCAGTGAAACGGCGGGACACACCTACGAGCAGTACTTC; CDR3: CASSETAGHTYEQYF; size: many; V: TRBV6-1; D: .; J: TRBJ2-7
DNA: TGTGCCAGCAGCGTATACGGTGCAAGCTCCTACGAGCAGTACTTC; CDR3: CASSVYGASSYEQYF; size: .; V: TRBV9; D: .; J: TRBJ2-7
DNA: TGCAGCGTTGAAGGGCTGCTTGGGGAGACCCAGTACTTC; CDR3: CSVEGLLGETQYF; size: many; V: TRBV29-1; D: .; J: TRBJ2-5
DNA: TGTGCCAGCGGGGTGGGCACAGATACGCAGTATTTT; CDR3: CASGVGTDTQYF; size: .; V: TRBV7-2; D: .; J: TRBJ2-3
DNA: TGCAGTGCTAGGGTAGACAGGAGCTCGAGGAATGAGCAGTTCTTC; CDR3: CSARVDRSSRNEQFF; size: many; V: TRBV20-1; D: .; J: TRBJ2-1
DNA: TGCGCCAGCAGTGGACAGATGAACACTGAAGCTTTCTTT; CDR3: CASSGQMNTEAFF; size: many; V: TRBV5-1; D: .; J: TRBJ1-1
DNA: TGTGCCAGCAGCTTAGAGAAGGGCGAGCAGTACTTC; CDR3: CASSLEKGEQYF; size: many; V: TRBV7-9; D: .; J: TRBJ2-7
DNA: TGTGCCAGCGCCTGTAAGAAGCCCCAGTTCTTC; CDR3: CASACKKPQFF; size: .; V: TRBV6-1; D: .; J: TRBJ2-1
DNA: TGTGCCAGCAGTTTATTAGGGTCCGTGGAGTACTTC; CDR3: CASSLLGSVEYF; size: many; V: TRBV27; D: .; J: TRBJ2-5
DNA: TGTGCCAGCAGCCATCCGGGACTAGCGACAACAGATACGCAGTATTTT; CDR3: CASSHPGLATTDTQYF; size: .; V: TRBV11-2; D: TRBD2; J: TRBJ2-3
DNA: TGTGCCAGCAGCTTTCCGGGACTAGCGGGAGGGAAAACCTACGAGCAGTACTTC; CDR3: CASSFPGLAGGKTYEQYF; size: few; V: TRBV5-8; D: TRBD2; J: TRBJ2-7
DNA: TGTGCCAGCAGTTACCCGGGTGGAGTCACTCGAAACTATGGCTACACCTTC; CDR3: CASSYPGGVTRNYGYTF; size: few; V: TRBV6-2/TRBV6-3; D: .; J: TRBJ1-2
DNA: TGTGCCAGCAGCCCTTACAGGGGCAACTCCTACGAGCAGTACTTC; CDR3: CASSPYRGNSYEQYF; size: many; V: TRBV5-6; D: TRBD1; J: TRBJ2-7
DNA: TGTGCCATCAGTGATCCGGGACATCCGAACACTGAAGCTTTCTTT; CDR3: CAISDPGHPNTEAFF; size: once; V: TRBV10-3; D: .; J: TRBJ1-1
DNA: TGCAGCGTAGCTCAGTCCCAAGAGACCCAGTACTTC; CDR3: CSVAQSQETQYF; size: .; V: TRBV29-1; D: .; J: TRBJ2-5
DNA: TGTGCCATCAGAGGGACAGGAGGAATGGATACGCAGTATTTT; CDR3: CAIRGTGGMDTQYF; size: many; V: TRBV10-3; D: TRBD1; J: TRBJ2-3
DNA: TGCAGTGCTTCCCCCGGGACAGGGGTCGACACTGAAGCTTTCTTT; CDR3: CSASPGTGVDTEAFF; size: many; V: TRBV20-1; D: TRBD1; J: TRBJ1-1
DNA: TGTGCCAGCAGTGGTATTAGCGATTACAATGAGCAGTTCTTC; CDR3: CASSGISDYNEQFF; size: .; V: TRBV2; D: .; J: TRBJ2-1
DNA: TGCAGTGCTAGACCTAACAGGGCTGGGGCCAACGTCCTGACTTTC; CDR3: CSARPNRAGANVLTF; size: .; V: TRBV20-1; D: .; J: TRBJ2-6
DNA: TGTGCCAGCAGCCCGGGGGCGGCTGGGGCCAACGTCCTGACTTTC; CDR3: CASSPGAAGANVLTF; size: many; V: TRBV3-1; D: .; J: TRBJ2-6
DNA: TGCAGTGCTAGGGGAGGGCGCACAGATACGCAGTATTTT; CDR3: CSARGGRTDTQYF; size: many; V: TRBV20-1; D: TRBD2; J: TRBJ2-3
DNA: TGTGCCACCAGTGCGGGACGGTCGGCGACCCAGTACTTC; CDR3: CATSAGRSATQYF; size: many; V: TRBV24-1; D: .; J: TRBJ2-5
DNA: TGTGCCAGCAGCTCCCTGAGGGGCGGGAGAAACGAGCAGTACTTC; CDR3: CASSSLRGGRNEQYF; size: .; V: TRBV11-2; D: TRBD2; J: TRBJ2-7
DNA: TGTGCCATCAGGAGGACTAGCGAGAACAATGAGCAGTTCTTC; CDR3: CAIRRTSENNEQFF; size: many; V: TRBV10-3; D: TRBD2; J: TRBJ2-1
DNA: TGTGCCAGCAGCCCTACAGGATACTACGAGCAGTACTTC; CDR3: CASSPTGYYEQYF; size: many; V: TRBV11-3; D: .; J: TRBJ2-7
DNA: TGCAGTGCTAGTATCTCCTACGAGCAGTACTTC; CDR3: CSASISYEQYF; size: .; V: TRBV20-1; D: .; J: TRBJ2-7
DNA: TGTGCCAGGAACCTACAGGGTTCACCCCTCCACTTT; CDR3: CARNLQGSPLHF; size: .; V: TRBV28; D: .; J: TRBJ1-6
DNA: TGTGCCAGCAGCCCCACCACAGGGATCACCGGGGAGCTGTTTTTT; CDR3: CASSPTTGITGELFF; size: .; V: TRBV11-3; D: .; J: TRBJ2-2
DNA: TGTGCCAGCAGCCTCCGGGACTTTACGCAGTATTTT; CDR3: CASSLRDFTQYF; size: many; V: TRBV6-2/TRBV6-3; D: .; J: TRBJ2-3
DNA: TGTGCCAGCACCGACGTGGAGCCCCAGCATTTT; CDR3: CASTDVEPQHF; size: .; V: TRBV6-2/TRBV6-3; D: .; J: TRBJ1-5
DNA: TGTGCCACCAGTGACGATATCACTGGTGAAGCTTTCTTT; CDR3: CATSDDITGEAFF; size: many; V: TRBV24-1; D: .; J: TRBJ1-1
DNA: TGCGCCAGCAGCTTCGCTAGCGGGGTTAGCACAGATACGCAGTATTTT; CDR3: CASSFASGVSTDTQYF; size: many; V: TRBV5-1; D: TRBD2; J: TRBJ2-3
DNA: TGTGCCAGCAGCTTAGCAGGGCGAACCAAAAACATTCAGTACTTC; CDR3: CASSLAGRTKNIQYF; size: many; V: TRBV11-2; D: .; J: TRBJ2-4
DNA: TGTGCCAGCTCACCCCCGGTGGGCGGGGGCGGTGAGCAGTTCTTC; CDR3: CASSPPVGGGGEQFF; size: many; V: TRBV18; D: .; J: TRBJ2-1
DNA: TGTGCCTGGGGGGGACAGCCGGGGTATGGCTACACCTTC; CDR3: CAWGGQPGYGYTF; size: many; V: TRBV30; D: TRBD1; J: TRBJ1-2
DNA: TGTGCCAGCAGGGCAGGGAGCGGGAGCTCCAATGAGCAGTTCTTC; CDR3: CASRAGSGSSNEQFF; size: .; V: TRBV13; D: TRBD2; J: TRBJ2-1
DNA: TGTGCCAGCCGGCACAGGTTTTACAATGAGCAGTTCTTC; CDR3: CASRHRFYNEQFF; size: many; V: TRBV28; D: .; J: TRBJ2-1